This T cell receptor (beta chain) stems from a study of blood T cell repertoires in COVID-19. Study information: The United States, Italy and Spain supplied acute and convalescent COVID-19 samples.

Sequencing was performed with immunoSEQ multiplex PCR; in TCRdb, only in-frame clones are kept and a portion is missing. The sample has roughly 400,000 clones; approximately 90% are singletons. Germline V gives CDR1 LNHDA, CDR2 SQIVND (reference sequence). Trimming shortened V by 10 bases and J by 0 bases, and 13 bases separated the two germline ends. The CDR3 is made up of 13 amino acids. Donors were grouped by their self-reported clinical history. The sample comprised PBMCs or T cells enriched from blood (not recorded which). The receptor comes from a woman aged 18-30 years who had been exposed to COVID-19. This sequence joins TRBV19 and TRBJ2-7; the D is unclear. CDR3 bases: TGTGCCACCCGAGGAGCAGACTCCTACGAGCAGTACTTC. This encodes CATRGADSYEQYF.